Below, 26 T cell receptor beta chains from the same sample are listed, as sequenced in a study of T cell repertoires in cytomegalovirus infection. TCRdb used MiXCR to reprocess the reads, holding one entry per CDR3 protein. This sample has some 240,000 distinct CDR3 sequences; over 15% occur once, and the top ten carry around 47%. The sequenced sample was CD8+ T cells from PBMCs. All receptors come from a human donor in good health (CMV status not recorded). Some clones in this sample may be carry-over from other donors' samples.

The chain is built from TRBV4-3 and TRBJ2-3, with 9 bases fitting TRBD1. V shed 3 bases, J shed 5 bases, and the junction held 9 bases outside the gene matches. Germline V lookup: CDR1 LGHNA, CDR2 YSLEER. This CDR3 is 16 amino acids long. The CDR3 nucleotides are TGCGCCAGCAGCCAGGAAACGGGACAGGGAGTAGATACGCAGTATTTT. Amino acid sequence: CASSQETGQGVDTQYF.

Only a few counts were recorded for this clonotype. V usage is TRBV20-1 and J usage is TRBJ2-7, with 12 bases matching TRBD2. The CDR3 is 13 amino acids. CDR1 DFQATT and CDR2 SNEGSKA come from the germline V gene (reference sequence). V lost 8 bases and J lost 1; bases outside the gene matches: 3. This CDR3 reads CSITSGGSYEQYF. For the CDR3, the DNA is TGCAGTATCACTAGCGGGGGGTCCTACGAGCAGTACTTC.

The chain is built from TRBV7-9 and TRBJ1-1; D is ambiguous. V dropped 4 bases and J dropped 0 bases, with 12 bases sitting between them. This CDR3 is 15 amino acids long. Germline V gene data show CDR1 as SEHNR and CDR2 as FQNEAQ (reference sequence). The DNA of the CDR3 is TGTGCCAGCAGCTCCAACCTGGGGTTGAACACTGAAGCTTTCTTT. This sequence encodes CASSSNLGLNTEAFF.

The chain joins TRBV2 to TRBJ2-7, with a weak D call TRBD2 (5 bases). V lost 1 base and J lost 3, with 16 bases in between. The CDR3 sequence is 16 residues long. Germline V gene sequence: CDR1 SNHLY, CDR2 FYNNEI. CDR3 DNA: TGTGCCAGCAGTGAAGACCTAGGGCTGGGGAGCTACGAGCAGTACTTC. Translation: CASSEDLGLGSYEQYF.

The rearrangement links TRBV12-3 or TRBV12-4 to TRBJ1-2, with D unclear. The CDR3 sequence is 12 residues long. Trimming removed 2 bases at V and 8 bases at J, with 9 bases between. This chain's CDR3 is CASSLSGSGYTF. The CDR3 DNA is TGTGCCAGCAGTTTATCCGGGAGCGGCTACACCTTC.

This sequence joins TRBV3-1 and TRBJ1-2; the D gene is possibly TRBD1 (6 bases). The V and J ends lost 1 base and 4 bases respectively, with 10 bases between them. The CDR3 length is 14 residues. CDR1 LGHDT and CDR2 YNNKEL come from the germline V gene (reference sequence). The DNA for the CDR3 is TGTGCCAGCAGCCAAGTGGACAGCATCTATGGCTACACCTTC. Translation: CASSQVDSIYGYTF. Full variable domain (rest looked up from reference TRBV3-1 and TRBJ1-2): DTAVSQTPKYLVTQMGNDKSIKCEQNLGHDTMYWYKQDSKKFLKIMFSYNNKELIINETVPNRFSPKSPDKAHLNLHINSLELGDSAVYFCASSQVDSIYGYTFGSGTRLTVV.

The genes are TRBV12-3 or TRBV12-4 and TRBJ2-1; a possible D gene is TRBD2 (5 bases). V lost 0 bases to trimming and J lost 0 bases, with 6 bases between them. The CDR3 runs to 15 residues. CDR3 loop: CASSLASDSYNEQFF. The CDR3, as DNA: TGTGCCAGCAGTTTAGCTAGCGACTCCTACAATGAGCAGTTCTTC.

The chain couples TRBV10-3 to TRBJ1-2, with 7 bases aligning to TRBD1. V was clipped by 6 bases and J by 2 bases; unmatched bases: 6. CDR3 length: 14 amino acids. Germline CDR1 reads ENHRY; CDR2 reads SYGVKD. The CDR3 loop reads CAIRTDRPNYGYTF. CDR3 bases: TGTGCCATCAGGACGGACAGGCCAAACTATGGCTACACCTTC.

This clonotype was counted many times. The gene calls are TRBV7-2 and TRBJ1-4, with D possibly matching TRBD1 (6 bases). Germline V gene lookup returns CDR1 SGHTA and CDR2 FQGNSA. The V gene lost 5 bases and the J gene lost 0 bases, with 16 bases spanning the gap. The CDR3 consists of 17 residues. Written as DNA, the CDR3 is TGTGCCAGCAGCCTTCGGGGGCGCGTCGCAACTAATGAAAAACTGTTTTTT. Residues: CASSLRGRVATNEKLFF.

Remarks on this clonotype: The final CDR3 position lacks the conserved phenylalanine or tryptophan, pointing to a likely read error. The genes are TRBV7-4 and TRBJ2-1, with TRBD2 matching 11 bases. J lost 3 bases, V lost 3 bases, and 7 bases had no gene match. The CDR3 totals 17 residues. Germline V gene sequence: CDR1 SGHVT, CDR2 SQSDAQ. CDR3 region: CASSFRLAGHLYNEQFL. Here the CDR3 DNA reads TGTGCCAGCAGCTTTCGACTAGCGGGGCACCTCTACAATGAGCAGTTCCTC.

This clonotype was seen many times. The V gene is TRBV7-2, the J gene TRBJ1-6, with TRBD1 as a possible D gene (5 bases). Germline V gives CDR1 SGHTA, CDR2 FQGNSA. Trimming removed 5 bases at V and 9 bases at J, with 23 bases between. The CDR3 runs 17 residues. CDR3 nucleotide sequence: TGTGCCAGCAGCGACCAGGGTTTGGAGGGTCCTATTTCACCCCTCCACTTT. Amino acid sequence: CASSDQGLEGPISPLHF.

This clonotype has more than one count but fewer than ten. The chain recombines TRBV19 with TRBJ1-4; D gene ambiguous. Per germline, CDR1 LNHDA and CDR2 SQIVND (reference sequence). V was cut by 5 bases and J by 3 bases, with 16 bases left in between. The CDR3 contains 16 residues. CDR3 DNA sequence: TGTGCCAGTAGTCCCCCCCGGGGTGAGGCTAATGAAAAACTGTTTTTT. Its protein product is CASSPPRGEANEKLFF.

The gene calls are TRBV10-3 and TRBJ1-5; D remains unclear. The CDR3 is 15 amino acids. Trimming took 2 bases from V and 2 from J, leaving 10 bases between them. Germline CDR1 and CDR2: ENHRY and SYGVKD. CDR3: CAISEGGIGNQPQHF. Here the CDR3 DNA reads TGTGCCATCAGTGAGGGAGGGATTGGCAATCAGCCCCAGCATTTT.

The J gene is TRBJ2-5, the V gene TRBV27; 7 positions agree with TRBD1. Germline trimming cut 2 bases from V and 3 bases from J; bases unmatched to any gene: 3. This CDR3 is 14 amino acids long. Per germline, CDR1 MNHEY and CDR2 SMNVEV (reference sequence). The CDR3 loop reads CASSLNRGEETQYF. Written as DNA, the CDR3 is TGTGCCAGCAGTTTAAACAGGGGCGAAGAGACCCAGTACTTC.

This rearrangement joins TRBV20-1 to TRBJ2-3, with D possibly TRBD1 on 5 matching bases. Germline CDR1 reads DFQATT; CDR2 reads SNEGSKA (reference sequence). The ends were cut back, 6 bases at V and 0 bases at J, with 13 bases in the middle. The CDR3 spans 14 residues. CDR3 nucleotides: TGCAGTGCGACCGACAGAGTTAGCACAGATACGCAGTATTTT. Translating it yields CSATDRVSTDTQYF.

This chain joins TRBV7-6 and TRBJ2-2; 9 bases are a match to TRBD2. The length of the CDR3 is 15 residues. The trim removed 5 bases at V and 4 bases at J, leaving 5 bases unmatched. Germline CDR1 reads SGHVS; CDR2 reads FNYEAQ. The CDR3 is CASSKSGGTTGELFF. The CDR3 DNA is TGTGCCAGCAGCAAAAGCGGGGGGACCACCGGGGAGCTGTTTTTT.

This clonotype was detected only a few times. This chain joins TRBV6-2 or TRBV6-3 and TRBJ1-2; no clear D gene. The CDR3 is made up of 15 amino acids. CDR1 and CDR2 (germline): MNHEY, SVGEGT. Trimming cost V 2 bases and J 4 bases, with 14 bases left between them. Here the CDR3 reads CASSYTQDHRYGYTF. Written as DNA, the CDR3 is TGTGCCAGCAGTTACACCCAGGATCACCGCTATGGCTACACCTTC.

There are many counts of this clonotype. The chain carries TRBV7-2 and TRBJ1-1; D gene unclear. V was cut by 1 base and J by 5 bases, with 14 bases left in between. The germline V gene encodes CDR1 SGHTA and CDR2 FQGNSA. The CDR3 consists of 15 residues. DNA of the CDR3: TGTGCCAGCAGCTTAGGAGGCTTATCGGGAACTGAAGCTTTCTTT. It specifies CASSLGGLSGTEAFF.

The chain has TRBV14 and TRBJ1-6; D gene ambiguous. This CDR3 region has 15 residues. The V gene's germline CDR1 is SGHDN and CDR2 FVKESK. With 1 base removed from V and 10 bases from J, the gap between germline ends came to 14 bases. Here the CDR3 DNA reads TGTGCCAGCAGCCAAGGACCCACAGCCCGGTCACCCCTCCACTTT. Translation gives CASSQGPTARSPLHF.

This clonotype came up a few times. The rearrangement uses TRBV5-6 and TRBJ2-1, with TRBD1 identical over 11 bases. The V gene end was trimmed by 1 base and the J gene end by 8 bases; junction bases not matched to a gene: 14. The CDR3 extends over 18 amino acids. CDR1 and CDR2 (germline): SGHDT, YYEEEE. CDR3 sequence reads: CASSLLEAGQGAIDEQFF. The CDR3 region has the DNA TGTGCCAGCAGCTTGCTCGAAGCAGGACAGGGGGCGATCGATGAGCAGTTCTTC.

The chain joins TRBV29-1 to TRBJ2-5, with TRBD2 matching over 12 bases. Germline CDR1 reads SQVTM; CDR2 reads ANQGSEA. V lost 1 base to trimming and J lost 5 bases; unmatched junction nucleotides: 11. CDR3 length: 17 amino acids. CDR3 nucleotide sequence: TGCAGCGTTGAAGCGCCTAGCGGGGGGGCCGTTGCGGAGACCCAGTACTTC. Its protein is CSVEAPSGGAVAETQYF.

This sequence joins TRBV28 and TRBJ2-7; D unresolved. V lost 6 bases and J lost 6, with 12 bases in between. Germline V gene lookup returns CDR1 MDHEN and CDR2 SYDVKM. The CDR3 contains 12 residues. DNA of the CDR3: TGTGCCAGCAGGCCGAATGGCGGCGAGCAGTACTTC. Amino acids: CASRPNGGEQYF.

This clonotype has ten or more counts. The chain uses TRBV7-8 and TRBJ1-5; D possibly corresponds to TRBD1 (6 bases). The ends were cut back, 2 bases at V and 4 bases at J, with 12 bases in the middle. The length of the CDR3 is 15 residues. Germline V gene data show CDR1 as SGHVS and CDR2 as FQNEAQ. The CDR3 sequence is CASSLLGGENQPQHF. The CDR3 coding sequence is TGTGCCAGCAGCTTACTCGGGGGCGAGAATCAGCCCCAGCATTTT. The full variable domain, rest sourced from reference TRBV7-8 and TRBJ1-5, is GAGVSQSPRYKVAKRGQDVALRCDPISGHVSLFWYQQALGQGPEFLTYFQNEAQLDKSGLPSDRFFAERPEGSVSTLKIQRTQQEDSAVYLCASSLLGGENQPQHFGDGTRLSIL.

This chain joins TRBV5-1 and TRBJ2-3, with 10 bases matching TRBD1. CDR1 SGHRS and CDR2 YFSETQ come from the germline V gene. J gave up 2 bases and V 6 bases, and 12 bases lay outside the gene matches. There are 17 residues in the CDR3. CDR3 DNA sequence: TGCGCCAGCAAAGCGACAGGGGGCTTATACAACACAGATACGCAGTATTTT. This sequence encodes CASKATGGLYNTDTQYF.

This clonotype came up a few times. This chain joins TRBV28 and TRBJ2-7, with 8 positions matching TRBD1. Germline V CDR1 and CDR2: MDHEN, SYDVKM. The CDR3 is 16 residues long. Trimming removed 6 bases from V and 2 bases from J; junction bases left unmatched: 12. For the CDR3, the DNA is TGTGCCAGCAGCTCCTTTTTGGGGACAGGAGCCTACGAGCAGTACTTC. Its translation: CASSSFLGTGAYEQYF.

The chain has TRBV7-9 and TRBJ2-3; a possible D gene is TRBD1 (6 bases). V lost 4 bases to trimming and J lost 0 bases, with 14 bases between them. The CDR3 covers 16 residues. The germline V gene has CDR1 SEHNR and CDR2 FQNEAQ (reference sequence). The CDR3 nucleotides are TGTGCCAGCAGCTCAGAGACAGGCCCCAGCACAGATACGCAGTATTTT. This encodes CASSSETGPSTDTQYF.